What follows are 25 T cell receptor beta chains derived from one specimen sequenced in a study of cytotoxic CD8 clonotypes in ibrutinib-treated CLL. TCRdb's copy holds only in-frame clones and misses some; the assay was immunoSEQ multiplex PCR. The repertoire holds around 150,000 clones, more than 65% seen once, with under 2.5% in the top ten. Sequences were derived from PBMCs, sampled after 12 months of ibrutinib treatment. The source of these receptors is a human donor with chronic lymphocytic leukemia.

The chain couples TRBV7-9 to TRBJ1-3; possibly TRBD1 for D (5 bases). Germline CDR1 is SEHNR and CDR2 is FQNEAQ (reference sequence). Deletions cut 4 bases from V and 4 bases from J, with 8 bases between. The CDR3 is made up of 13 amino acids. The CDR3 here is CASSSGTGNTIYF. The CDR3 region has the DNA TGTGCCAGCAGCTCCGGGACCGGAAACACCATATATTTT.

This chain uses TRBV7-6 with TRBJ2-5, with TRBD2 identical over 13 bases. The CDR3 spans 17 residues. The V segment lost 2 bases and the J segment 4 bases; nucleotides outside the gene matches: 7. CDR1 is SGHVS, CDR2 FNYEAQ, per germline. The CDR3 sequence: CASSLLGLAGVGETQYF. For the CDR3, the DNA is TGTGCCAGCAGCTTACTCGGACTAGCGGGAGTAGGAGAGACCCAGTACTTC.

The chain recombines TRBV29-1 with TRBJ2-2, with D possibly being TRBD1 (6 bases). Germline CDR1 and CDR2: SQVTM and ANQGSEA. V lost 3 bases and J lost 0, with 11 bases in between. The CDR3 is made up of 15 amino acids. The CDR3 nucleotides read TGCAGCGTTGAGAAGGACAGTTCGAACACCGGGGAGCTGTTTTTT. Translated, it gives CSVEKDSSNTGELFF.

The chain is built from TRBV6-5 and TRBJ2-3; tentatively, D is TRBD1 or TRBD2 (5 bases each). The germline CDR1 and CDR2 sequences are MNHEY and SVGAGI. V was shortened by 7 bases and J by 0 bases, with 14 bases between the two germline ends. The CDR3 has 15 amino acids. DNA for the CDR3: TGTGCCAGCAATACCGGGACGACTAGCACAGATACGCAGTATTTT. Translation gives CASNTGTTSTDTQYF.

This clone showed up just a few times. The chain couples TRBV5-1 to TRBJ2-1, with a tentative D call TRBD1 (6 bases). Trimming took 0 bases from V and 5 from J, leaving 6 bases between them. Germline assignment: CDR1 SGHRS and CDR2 YFSETQ. The CDR3 covers 13 residues. The CDR3 reads CASSLGQDNEQFF. CDR3 nucleotides: TGCGCCAGCAGCTTGGGACAGGACAATGAGCAGTTCTTC.

The chain joins TRBV6-5 to TRBJ2-5; D ambiguous. The CDR3 extends over 13 amino acids. Trimming removed 3 bases at V and 0 bases at J, with 5 bases between. Germline CDR1 and CDR2: MNHEY and SVGAGI. For the CDR3, the DNA is TGTGCCAGCAGTTATTCGTACCAAGAGACCCAGTACTTC. Translation gives CASSYSYQETQYF.

V is TRBV29-1 and J is TRBJ2-7, with TRBD1 matching 7 bases. CDR3 length: 13 residues. The ends lost 7 bases at V and 4 bases at J; junction bases unmatched: 10. Germline lookup yields CDR1 SQVTM and CDR2 ANQGSEA. CDR3 in DNA: TGCAGCGCGCGACAGGGTTTTAGGTACGAGCAGTACTTC. It specifies CSARQGFRYEQYF.

The chain joins TRBV6-5 to TRBJ1-4; no clear D. The CDR3 has 11 residues. Trimming removed 6 bases from V and 12 bases from J, with 11 bases in between. Germline V gene data show CDR1 as MNHEY and CDR2 as SVGAGI. CDR3 region: CASSHIGELFF. CDR3 nucleotide sequence: TGTGCCAGCAGCCACATCGGGGAACTGTTTTTT.

On this clone: Distinct nucleotide sequences in the sample also encode this CDR3. This rearrangement joins TRBV30 to TRBJ2-7, with 7 bases identical to TRBD2. Per the germline V gene, CDR1 is GTSNPN and CDR2 is SVGIG (reference sequence). The CDR3 is 12 amino acids. J lost 7 bases, V lost 6 bases, and 9 bases had no gene match. The CDR3 loop is CACGKGDYEQYF. The CDR3, as DNA: TGTGCCTGCGGCAAAGGGGACTATGAGCAGTACTTC.

The chain uses TRBV27 and TRBJ2-5; D gene ambiguous. The germline gives CDR1 MNHEY, CDR2 SMNVEV (reference sequence). CDR3 size: 16 residues. Trimming pared 6 bases from V and 4 bases from J, leaving 21 bases between. CDR3 in DNA: TGTGCCAGCAGAAGTGGGCCCTCCCGACGAGCAGAGACCCAGTACTTC. This sequence encodes CASRSGPSRRAETQYF.

This chain joins TRBV9 and TRBJ2-1; tentatively, D is TRBD2 (6 bases). V shed 3 bases and J shed 6 bases, with 25 bases lying between them. The CDR3 has 18 residues. Germline-derived CDR1 and CDR2 are SGDLS and YYNGEE. CDR3 sequence reads: CASSAFPGGLSPGNEQFF. The DNA for the CDR3 is TGTGCCAGCAGCGCGTTTCCTGGGGGGTTGTCTCCCGGCAATGAGCAGTTCTTC. The full variable domain, rest sourced from reference TRBV9 and TRBJ2-1, is DSGVTQTPKHLITATGQRVTLRCSPRSGDLSVYWYQQSLDQGLQFLIQYYNGEERAKGNILERFSAQQFPDLHSELNLSSLELGDSALYFCASSAFPGGLSPGNEQFFGPGTRLTVL.

The chain employs TRBV19 and TRBJ2-2; maybe TRBD2 (6 bases). This CDR3 contains 15 residues. From germline, CDR1 is LNHDA and CDR2 SQIVND (reference sequence). Trimming took off 6 bases at V and 4 bases at J, with 15 bases between the two ends. CDR3 region: CASRLRGATTGELFF. The CDR3 DNA reads TGTGCCAGTAGGTTGCGGGGAGCGACCACCGGGGAGCTGTTTTTT.

The chain joins TRBV27 to TRBJ1-1, with 12 bases that match TRBD1. CDR1 is MNHEY and CDR2 is SMNVEV in the germline V gene (reference sequence). Trimming took 3 bases from V and 5 from J; bases not matched to a gene: 4. CDR3 length equals 15 residues. CDR3 DNA: TGTGCCAGCAGTTTGGGACAGGGGGCACGGACTGAAGCTTTCTTT. It is translated as CASSLGQGARTEAFF.

CDR3 bases: TGTGCCAGCAGCGTAGGCCAGACGGCCTCTGGAAACACCATATATTTT. This translates into CASSVGQTASGNTIYF. V gene TRBV9 combines with J gene TRBJ1-3; no clear D gene. CDR1 and CDR2 (germline): SGDLS, YYNGEE. This CDR3 region has 16 residues. Trimming cost V 0 bases and J 0 bases, with 10 bases left between them.

The chain uses TRBV15 and TRBJ1-2; 7 bases are shared with TRBD1. With 1 base clipped from V and 5 bases from J, the junction kept 13 bases outside the gene matches. The CDR3 spans 17 residues. CDR1 and CDR2 from the germline V gene are LNHNV and YYDKDF (reference sequence). The CDR3 reads CATSRVEGTGEEYGYTF. The CDR3 nucleotides read TGTGCCACCAGCAGAGTTGAGGGAACAGGGGAGGAATATGGCTACACCTTC.

V usage is TRBV6-6 and J usage is TRBJ1-1; TRBD1 agrees at 8 bases. Germline loops: CDR1 MNHNY, CDR2 SVGAGI (reference sequence). With V trimmed by 8 bases and J by 3 bases, 8 bases remained unmatched. CDR3 length: 14 amino acids. This chain's CDR3 is CASGKTGADTEAFF. The CDR3 bases are TGTGCCAGCGGAAAGACAGGGGCGGACACTGAAGCTTTCTTT.

V usage is TRBV28 and J usage is TRBJ2-3; 8 nucleotides match TRBD1. In germline, CDR1 is MDHEN, CDR2 SYDVKM. The CDR3 has 15 amino acids. J gave up 2 bases and V 7 bases, and 8 bases lay outside the gene matches. The CDR3 sequence is CASTRGDRTTDTQYF. The CDR3, as DNA: TGTGCCAGCACCCGCGGGGACAGGACCACAGATACGCAGTATTTT. Full variable domain (remainder filled in from reference TRBV28 and TRBJ2-3): DVKVTQSSRYLVKRTGEKVFLECVQDMDHENMFWYRQDPGLGLRLIYFSYDVKMKEKGDIPEGYSVSREKKERFSLILESASTNQTSMYLCASTRGDRTTDTQYFGPGTRLTVL.

The chain couples TRBV7-2 to TRBJ1-5, with 7 bases identical to TRBD1. V trimming: 5 bases; J trimming: 6 bases; junction bases outside the gene matches: 10. The CDR3 contains 15 residues. The germline gives CDR1 SGHTA, CDR2 FQGNSA. In nucleotides, the CDR3 is TGTGCCAGCAGCCTACACAGGGGAGTCGGTCAGCCCCAGCATTTT. It translates to CASSLHRGVGQPQHF.

CDR3 DNA: TGTGCCAGCAGCCTCAACAAGAGGGGAACGCCTGAAGCTTTCTTT. Translated: CASSLNKRGTPEAFF. The V call is TRBV7-9, the J call TRBJ1-1; tentative D call: TRBD1 (5 bases). This CDR3 comprises 15 residues. Germline V gives CDR1 SEHNR, CDR2 FQNEAQ (reference sequence). V gave up 5 bases and J gave up 6 bases, with 19 bases separating them.

The rearrangement uses TRBV7-2 and TRBJ1-4; D might be TRBD1 (5 bases). Looked up from germline, CDR1 is SGHTA and CDR2 is FQGNSA. The CDR3 spans 16 residues. V was pared by 0 bases and J by 3 bases, with 11 bases between. This CDR3 reads CASSLASGFPNEKLFF. CDR3 nucleotides: TGTGCCAGCAGCTTAGCATCAGGGTTCCCTAATGAAAAACTGTTTTTT. The full variable domain, in which reference TRBV7-2 and TRBJ1-4 provide the parts outside the CDR3, is GAGVSQSPSNKVTEKGKDVELRCDPISGHTALYWYRQSLGQGLEFLIYFQGNSAPDKSGLPSDRFSAERTGGSVSTLTIQRTQQEDSAVYLCASSLASGFPNEKLFFGSGTQLSVL.

J is TRBJ2-7 and V is TRBV27, with D maybe TRBD2 (5 bases). Looked up from germline, CDR1 is MNHEY and CDR2 is SMNVEV (reference sequence). There are 18 residues in the CDR3. Deletions cut 0 bases from V and 0 bases from J, with 18 bases between. The CDR3 spells CASSLSRLSAVNSYEQYF. In DNA form, the CDR3 reads TGTGCCAGCAGTTTATCGAGGCTTTCAGCGGTTAACTCCTACGAGCAGTACTTC.

V usage is TRBV7-8 and J usage is TRBJ2-7; D remains unclear. In germline, CDR1 is SGHVS, CDR2 FQNEAQ. The CDR3 loop spans 13 amino acids. Trimming cost V 4 bases and J 1 base, with 8 bases left between them. The CDR3 loop reads CASSSPFSYEQYF. In DNA, the CDR3 is TGTGCCAGCAGCTCACCCTTTTCCTACGAGCAGTACTTC.

The gene calls are TRBV7-7 and TRBJ2-3, with a tentative D call TRBD2 (5 bases). Germline V gene lookup returns CDR1 SSHAT and CDR2 FNYEAQ (reference sequence). V lost 5 bases, J lost 2 bases, and 11 bases lay in between. The CDR3 is 14 residues long. CDR3 protein: CASSPGAATDTQYF. CDR3 DNA sequence: TGTGCCAGCAGCCCCGGAGCGGCCACAGATACGCAGTATTTT.

The chain employs TRBV19 and TRBJ1-6; maybe TRBD1 (5 bases). The CDR3 runs 14 residues. V dropped 5 bases and J dropped 10 bases, with 15 bases sitting between them. Germline V gene data show CDR1 as LNHDA and CDR2 as SQIVND (reference sequence). The CDR3 nucleotides are TGTGCCAGTAGTGATAAAGGCCGGGACTCACCCCTCCACTTT. Protein product: CASSDKGRDSPLHF.

The rearrangement links TRBV19 to TRBJ2-7; TRBD2 aligns across 10 bases. Trimming at V came to 3 bases and at J to 3 bases, leaving 5 bases not matched to a gene. CDR1 LNHDA and CDR2 SQIVND come from the germline V gene (reference sequence). This CDR3 region has 15 residues. CDR3 sequence reads: CASSISGGPVYEQYF. The CDR3 coding sequence is TGTGCCAGTAGTATTAGCGGGGGGCCGGTCTACGAGCAGTACTTC.